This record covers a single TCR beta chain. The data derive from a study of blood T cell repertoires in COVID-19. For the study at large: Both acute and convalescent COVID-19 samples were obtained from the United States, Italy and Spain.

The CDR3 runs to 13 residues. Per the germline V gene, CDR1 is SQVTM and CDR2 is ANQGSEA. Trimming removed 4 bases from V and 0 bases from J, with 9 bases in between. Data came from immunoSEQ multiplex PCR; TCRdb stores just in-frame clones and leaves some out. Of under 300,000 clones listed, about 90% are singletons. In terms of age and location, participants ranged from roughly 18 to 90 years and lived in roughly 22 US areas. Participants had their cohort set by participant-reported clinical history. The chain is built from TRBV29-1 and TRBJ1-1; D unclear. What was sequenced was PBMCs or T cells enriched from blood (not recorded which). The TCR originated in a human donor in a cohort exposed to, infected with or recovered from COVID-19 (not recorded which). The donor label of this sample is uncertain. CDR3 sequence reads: CSVALGLNTEAFF. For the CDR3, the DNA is TGCAGCGTTGCGCTAGGTCTGAACACTGAAGCTTTCTTT.